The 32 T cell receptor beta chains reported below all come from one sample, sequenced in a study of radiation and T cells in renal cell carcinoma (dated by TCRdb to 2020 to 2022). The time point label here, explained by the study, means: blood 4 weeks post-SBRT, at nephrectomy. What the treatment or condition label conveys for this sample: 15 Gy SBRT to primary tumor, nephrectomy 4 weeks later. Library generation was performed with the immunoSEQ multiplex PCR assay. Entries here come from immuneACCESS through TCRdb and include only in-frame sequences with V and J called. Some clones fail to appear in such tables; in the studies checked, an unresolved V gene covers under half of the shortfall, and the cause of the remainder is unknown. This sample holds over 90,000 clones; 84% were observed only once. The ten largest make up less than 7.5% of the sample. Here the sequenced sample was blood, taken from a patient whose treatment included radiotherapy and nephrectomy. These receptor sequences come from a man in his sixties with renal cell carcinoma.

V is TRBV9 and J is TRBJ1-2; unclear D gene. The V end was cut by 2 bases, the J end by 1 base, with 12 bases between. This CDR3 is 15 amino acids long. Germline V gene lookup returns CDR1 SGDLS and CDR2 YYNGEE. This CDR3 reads CASSVEGTDNYGYTF. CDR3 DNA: TGTGCCAGCAGCGTTGAGGGCACCGATAACTATGGCTACACCTTC.

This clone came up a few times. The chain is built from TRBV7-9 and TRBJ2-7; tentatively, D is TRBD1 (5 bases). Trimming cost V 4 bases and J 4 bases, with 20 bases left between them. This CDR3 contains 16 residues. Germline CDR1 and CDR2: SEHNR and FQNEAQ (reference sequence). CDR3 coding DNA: TGTGCCAGCAGCTCGAATCGACAGAAATGGGGATACGAGCAGTACTTC. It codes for CASSSNRQKWGYEQYF.

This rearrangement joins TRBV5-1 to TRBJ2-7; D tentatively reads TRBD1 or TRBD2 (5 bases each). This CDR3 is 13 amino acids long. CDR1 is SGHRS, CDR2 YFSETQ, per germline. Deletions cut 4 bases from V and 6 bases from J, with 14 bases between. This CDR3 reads CASSVGTPGEQYF. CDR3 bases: TGCGCCAGCAGCGTCGGGACGCCTGGCGAGCAGTACTTC.

DNA of the CDR3: TGTGCCAGTGAGAGGGACGTTGGCTATGGCTACACCTTC. It translates to CASERDVGYGYTF. This chain links TRBV19 with TRBJ1-2, with D perhaps matching TRBD1 (5 bases). Germline V gene sequence: CDR1 LNHDA, CDR2 SQIVND (reference sequence). V lost 8 bases to trimming and J lost 4 bases, with 14 bases between them. The CDR3 is 13 amino acids.

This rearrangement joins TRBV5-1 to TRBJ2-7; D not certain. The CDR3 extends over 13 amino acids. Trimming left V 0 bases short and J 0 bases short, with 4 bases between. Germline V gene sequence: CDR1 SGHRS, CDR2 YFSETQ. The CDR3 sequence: CASSLAHSYEQYF. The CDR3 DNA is TGCGCCAGCAGCTTGGCCCACTCCTACGAGCAGTACTTC.

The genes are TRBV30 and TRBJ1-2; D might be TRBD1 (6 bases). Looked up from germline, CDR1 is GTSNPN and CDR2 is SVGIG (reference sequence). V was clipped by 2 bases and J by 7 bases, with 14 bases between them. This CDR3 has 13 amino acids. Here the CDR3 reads CAWSSFEGGGYTF. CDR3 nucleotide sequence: TGTGCCTGGAGTTCCTTCGAGGGGGGTGGCTACACCTTC.

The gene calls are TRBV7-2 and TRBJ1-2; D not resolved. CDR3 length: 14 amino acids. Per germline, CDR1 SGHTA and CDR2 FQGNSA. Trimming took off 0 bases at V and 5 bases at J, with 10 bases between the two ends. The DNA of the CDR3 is TGTGCCAGCAGCTTAGCCGACGTCGGGTATGGCTACACCTTC. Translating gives CASSLADVGYGYTF.

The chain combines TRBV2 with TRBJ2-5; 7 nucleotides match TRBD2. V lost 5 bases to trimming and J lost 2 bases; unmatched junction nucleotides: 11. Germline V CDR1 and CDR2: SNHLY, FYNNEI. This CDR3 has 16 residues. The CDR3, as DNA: TGTGCCAGCAGTCTCCTACATTTGGGACTACAAGAGACCCAGTACTTC. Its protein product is CASSLLHLGLQETQYF.

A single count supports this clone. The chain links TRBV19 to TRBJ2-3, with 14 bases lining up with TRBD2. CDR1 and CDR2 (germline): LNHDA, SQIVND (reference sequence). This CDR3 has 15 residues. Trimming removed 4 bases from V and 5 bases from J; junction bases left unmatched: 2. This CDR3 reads CASSKGTSGRDTQYF. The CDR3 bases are TGTGCCAGTAGTAAAGGGACTAGCGGGAGAGATACGCAGTATTTT.

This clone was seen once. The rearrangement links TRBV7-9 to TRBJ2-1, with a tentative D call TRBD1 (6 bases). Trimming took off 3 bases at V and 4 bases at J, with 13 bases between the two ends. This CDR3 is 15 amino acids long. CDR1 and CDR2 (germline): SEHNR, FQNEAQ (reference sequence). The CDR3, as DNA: TGTGCCAGCAGCTTCAGCCAGGGGCGATACAATGAGCAGTTCTTC. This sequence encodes CASSFSQGRYNEQFF.

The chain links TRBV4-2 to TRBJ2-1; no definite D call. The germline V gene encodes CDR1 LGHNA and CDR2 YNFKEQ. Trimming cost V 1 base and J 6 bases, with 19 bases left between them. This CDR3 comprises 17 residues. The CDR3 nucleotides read TGTGCCAGCAGCCAAGGGCCCTTGAGACCAAACTCCAATGAGCAGTTCTTC. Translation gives CASSQGPLRPNSNEQFF.

CDR3 residues: CASSKQTSTTDTQYF. CDR3 nucleotide sequence: TGTGCCAGTAGTAAGCAGACAAGTACCACAGATACGCAGTATTTT. This chain joins TRBV19 and TRBJ2-3; D uncertain. Germline lookup yields CDR1 LNHDA and CDR2 SQIVND (reference sequence). CDR3 length: 15 amino acids. The V gene lost 4 bases and the J gene lost 2 bases, with 13 bases spanning the gap.

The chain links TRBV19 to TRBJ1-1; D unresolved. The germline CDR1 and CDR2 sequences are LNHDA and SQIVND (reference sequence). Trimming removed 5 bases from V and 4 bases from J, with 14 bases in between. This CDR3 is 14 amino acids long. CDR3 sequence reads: CASSWLGSSTEAFF. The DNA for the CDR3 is TGTGCCAGTAGTTGGTTGGGGAGTTCCACTGAAGCTTTCTTT.

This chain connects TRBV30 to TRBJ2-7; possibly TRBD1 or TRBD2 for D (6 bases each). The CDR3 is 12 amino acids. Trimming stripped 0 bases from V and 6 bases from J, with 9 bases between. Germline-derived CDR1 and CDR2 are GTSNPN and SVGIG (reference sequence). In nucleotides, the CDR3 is TGTGCCTGGAGTGTAGGAGGGGGCGAGCAGTACTTC. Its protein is CAWSVGGGEQYF.

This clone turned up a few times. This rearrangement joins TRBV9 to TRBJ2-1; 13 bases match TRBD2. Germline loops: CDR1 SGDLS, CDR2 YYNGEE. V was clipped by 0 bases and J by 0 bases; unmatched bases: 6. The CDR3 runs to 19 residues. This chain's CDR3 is CASSVEDTSGRGSYNEQFF. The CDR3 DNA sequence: TGTGCCAGCAGCGTAGAGGATACTAGCGGGAGGGGCTCCTACAATGAGCAGTTCTTC.

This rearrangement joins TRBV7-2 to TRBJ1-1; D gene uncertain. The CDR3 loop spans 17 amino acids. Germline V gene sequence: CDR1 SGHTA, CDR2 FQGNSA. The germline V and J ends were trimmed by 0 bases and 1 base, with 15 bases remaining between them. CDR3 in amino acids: CASSLAMVRGRNTEAFF. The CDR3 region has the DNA TGTGCCAGCAGCTTAGCGATGGTACGGGGTAGGAACACTGAAGCTTTCTTT.

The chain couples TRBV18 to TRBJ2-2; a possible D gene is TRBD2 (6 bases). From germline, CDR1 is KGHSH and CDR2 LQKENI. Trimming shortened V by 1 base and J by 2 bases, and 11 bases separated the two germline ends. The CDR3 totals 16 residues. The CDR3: CASSPQAGSNTGELFF. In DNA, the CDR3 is TGTGCCAGCTCACCACAGGCGGGGAGTAACACCGGGGAGCTGTTTTTT.

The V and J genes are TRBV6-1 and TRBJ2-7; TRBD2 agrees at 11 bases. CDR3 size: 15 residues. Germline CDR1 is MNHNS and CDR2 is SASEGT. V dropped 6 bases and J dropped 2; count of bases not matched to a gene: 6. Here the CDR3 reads CASRPGTSGTYEQYF. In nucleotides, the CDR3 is TGTGCCAGCAGGCCCGGGACTAGCGGAACCTACGAGCAGTACTTC.

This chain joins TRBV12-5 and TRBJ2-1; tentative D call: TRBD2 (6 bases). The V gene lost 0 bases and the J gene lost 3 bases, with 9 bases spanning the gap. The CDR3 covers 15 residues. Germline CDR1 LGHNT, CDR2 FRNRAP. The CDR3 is CASGLVWGDYNEQFF. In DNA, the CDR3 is TGTGCTAGTGGTTTGGTATGGGGGGACTACAATGAGCAGTTCTTC. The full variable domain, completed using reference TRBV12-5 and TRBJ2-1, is DARVTQTPRHKVTEMGQEVTMRCQPILGHNTVFWYRQTMMQGLELLAYFRNRAPLDDSGMPKDRFSAEMPDATLATLKIQPSEPRDSAVYFCASGLVWGDYNEQFFGPGTRLTVL.

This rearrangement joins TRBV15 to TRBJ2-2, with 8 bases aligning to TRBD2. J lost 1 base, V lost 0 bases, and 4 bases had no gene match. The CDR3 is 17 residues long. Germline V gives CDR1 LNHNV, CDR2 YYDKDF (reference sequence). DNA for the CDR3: TGTGCCACCAGCAGAGATTTAACTAGCGGGAACACCGGGGAGCTGTTTTTT. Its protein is CATSRDLTSGNTGELFF.

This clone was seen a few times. CDR3 region: CASSSVAGGGTGELFF. In nucleotides, the CDR3 is TGTGCCAGCAGCTCCGTAGCGGGAGGTGGCACCGGGGAGCTGTTTTTT. The chain has TRBV7-3 and TRBJ2-2; 10 nucleotides match TRBD2. In germline, CDR1 is SGHTA, CDR2 FQGTGA. The CDR3 has 16 amino acids. The trim removed 4 bases at V and 4 bases at J, leaving 6 bases unmatched.

DNA for the CDR3: TGTGCCAGCAGCTTAGAGGTCCGGGCGTCTTATGGCTACACCTTC. Translation gives CASSLEVRASYGYTF. This chain uses TRBV7-9 with TRBJ1-2; D gene ambiguous. V was pared by 1 base and J by 5 bases, with 14 bases between. Germline CDR1 SEHNR, CDR2 FQNEAQ (reference sequence). The CDR3 runs 15 residues.

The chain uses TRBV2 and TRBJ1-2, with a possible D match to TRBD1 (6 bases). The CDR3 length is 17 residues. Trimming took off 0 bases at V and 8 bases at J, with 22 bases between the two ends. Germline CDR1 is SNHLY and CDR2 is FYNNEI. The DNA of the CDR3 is TGTGCCAGCAGTGAAGCCGGATCACGGGACACCCCCGGCGGCTACACCTTC. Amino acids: CASSEAGSRDTPGGYTF.

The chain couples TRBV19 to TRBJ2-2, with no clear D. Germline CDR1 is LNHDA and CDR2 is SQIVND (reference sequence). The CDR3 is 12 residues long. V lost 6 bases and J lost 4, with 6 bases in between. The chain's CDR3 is CASSPFTGELFF. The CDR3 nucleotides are TGTGCCAGTAGCCCATTCACCGGGGAGCTGTTTTTT.

Written as DNA, the CDR3 is TGTGCCAGCAGTTCCGGGACAGGGATCCCTCCCTATGGCTACACCTTC. Translating gives CASSSGTGIPPYGYTF. V gene TRBV6-5 combines with J gene TRBJ1-2; 9 bases agree with TRBD1. Germline V gene sequence: CDR1 MNHEY, CDR2 SVGAGI. The J segment lost 4 bases and the V segment lost 4 bases, leaving 10 bases of the junction unmatched. CDR3 length: 16 amino acids.

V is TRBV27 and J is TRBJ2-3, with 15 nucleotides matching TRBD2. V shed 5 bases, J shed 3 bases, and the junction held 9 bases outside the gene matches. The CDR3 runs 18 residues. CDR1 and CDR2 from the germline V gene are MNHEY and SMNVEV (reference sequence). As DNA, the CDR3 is TGTGCCAGCAGTCCCCTGGGACTAGCGGGAGGTGAGACAGATACGCAGTATTTT. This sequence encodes CASSPLGLAGGETDTQYF.

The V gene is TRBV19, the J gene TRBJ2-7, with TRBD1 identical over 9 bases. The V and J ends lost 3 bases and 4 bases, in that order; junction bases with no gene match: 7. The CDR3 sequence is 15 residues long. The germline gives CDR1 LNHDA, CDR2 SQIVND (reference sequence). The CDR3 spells CASSIGGTGSYEQYF. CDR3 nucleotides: TGTGCCAGTAGTATCGGCGGGACAGGGTCTTACGAGCAGTACTTC.

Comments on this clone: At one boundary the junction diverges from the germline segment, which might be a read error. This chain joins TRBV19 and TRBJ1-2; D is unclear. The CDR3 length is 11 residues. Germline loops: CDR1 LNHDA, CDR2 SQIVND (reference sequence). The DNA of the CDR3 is TGTGCCGGTAGTTGGGCTTATGGCTACACCTTC. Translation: CAGSWAYGYTF.

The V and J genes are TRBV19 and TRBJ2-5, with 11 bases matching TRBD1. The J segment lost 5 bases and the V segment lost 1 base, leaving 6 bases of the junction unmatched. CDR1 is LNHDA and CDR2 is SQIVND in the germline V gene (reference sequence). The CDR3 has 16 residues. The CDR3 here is CASSIGSDRGLETQYF. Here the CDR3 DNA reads TGTGCCAGTAGTATAGGCTCGGACAGGGGGCTGGAGACCCAGTACTTC.

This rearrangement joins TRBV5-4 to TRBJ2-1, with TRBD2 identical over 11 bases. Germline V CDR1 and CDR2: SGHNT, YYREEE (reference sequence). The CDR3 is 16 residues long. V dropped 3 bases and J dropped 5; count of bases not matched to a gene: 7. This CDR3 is CASSSVGLAGDNEQFF. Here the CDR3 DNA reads TGTGCCAGCAGCTCGGTCGGACTAGCGGGCGACAATGAGCAGTTCTTC.

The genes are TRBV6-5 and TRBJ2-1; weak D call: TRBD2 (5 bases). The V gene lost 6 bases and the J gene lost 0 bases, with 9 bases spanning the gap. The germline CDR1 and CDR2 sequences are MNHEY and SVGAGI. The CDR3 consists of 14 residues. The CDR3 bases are TGTGCCAGCAGCCCTAGCAACTCCTACAATGAGCAGTTCTTC. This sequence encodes CASSPSNSYNEQFF.

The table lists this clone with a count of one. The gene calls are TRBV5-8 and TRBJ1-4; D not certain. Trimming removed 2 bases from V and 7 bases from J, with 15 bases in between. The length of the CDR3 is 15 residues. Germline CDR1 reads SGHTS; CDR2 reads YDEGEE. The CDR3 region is CASSFSPYSVEKLFF. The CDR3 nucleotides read TGTGCCAGCAGCTTTTCACCGTACTCTGTTGAAAAACTGTTTTTT.